This T cell receptor beta chain stems from a study of blood T cell repertoires in COVID-19. The overall study: Italy, Spain and the United States were the sources of the convalescent and acute COVID-19 samples. From T cells, B-cell-depleted T cells, or PBMCs came the material, which was cDNA or gDNA.

In its sample, this clone was seen a few times. Authors' methods: Counts of nucleated cells, estimated from reference gene primer amplification, were obtained. Data came from immunoSEQ multiplex PCR; TCRdb stores just in-frame clones and leaves some out. V and J calls and clone size are as listed in that table; D and trimming were resolved from the DNA. Of 90,000 to 150,000 clones listed, just over 70% are singletons. The CDR3 length is 10 residues. Deletions cut 10 bases from V and 2 bases from J, with 5 bases between. The V gene's germline CDR1 is LGHNT and CDR2 FRNRAP. Specimen: peripheral blood. V usage is TRBV12-5 and J usage is TRBJ1-2; D unclear. This receptor was taken from a human donor with acute or convalescent COVID-19. The donor label of this sample is uncertain. DNA of the CDR3: TGTGCTAACACAAACTATGGCTACACCTTC. Translation: CANTNYGYTF.